The TCR beta chain under discussion was sequenced for a study of cytomegalovirus exposure and HLA in healthy donors. General observations from the study: In a later analysis, a missense DCLRE1C variant was linked to TCR beta V- and J-gene trimming. In most subjects, TCR beta sequences reportedly gave accurate predictions of HLA-A and HLA-B alleles. Researchers reported in a later analysis that common viral pathogens appeared linked to several top clusters. Earlier findings revealed that most TCR beta V segments proved productive either about 90% or about 30% of the time.

Amplification used 60 Vbeta primers and 13 Jbeta primers. Libraries were prepared by immunoSEQ multiplex PCR; TCRdb keeps only in-frame clonotypes and omits some of them. The sample has roughly 150,000 clones, 70% to 90% seen once. This CDR3 is built from 16 residues. This clone appeared a single time. Its specificity is unknown. The material sequenced was PBMCs. The sequence came from a woman under 30 in good health and CMV-seronegative. The rearrangement joins TRBV23-1 to TRBJ2-5; 9 bases are a match to TRBD1. The end of the DNA is better explained by TRBJ2-7, so the J call may be wrong. TRBV23-1 is known as an ORF, though its function is uncertain. CDR3 residues: CASSQSQTGGSYEQYF. The CDR3 region has the DNA TGCGCCAGCAGTCAATCCCAGACAGGGGGGTCCTACGAGCAGTACTTC.